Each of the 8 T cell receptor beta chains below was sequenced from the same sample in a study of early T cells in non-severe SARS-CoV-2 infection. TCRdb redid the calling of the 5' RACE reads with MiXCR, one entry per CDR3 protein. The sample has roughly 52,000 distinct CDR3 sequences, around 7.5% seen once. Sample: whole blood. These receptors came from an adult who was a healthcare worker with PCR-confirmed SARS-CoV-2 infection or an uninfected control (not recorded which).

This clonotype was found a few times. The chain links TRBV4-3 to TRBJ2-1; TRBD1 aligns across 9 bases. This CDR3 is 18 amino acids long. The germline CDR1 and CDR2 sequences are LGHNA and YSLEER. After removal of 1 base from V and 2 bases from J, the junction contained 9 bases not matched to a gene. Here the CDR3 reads CASSQGPDRGLAYNEQFF. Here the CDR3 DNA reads TGCGCCAGCAGCCAAGGTCCGGACAGGGGACTGGCCTACAATGAGCAGTTCTTC.

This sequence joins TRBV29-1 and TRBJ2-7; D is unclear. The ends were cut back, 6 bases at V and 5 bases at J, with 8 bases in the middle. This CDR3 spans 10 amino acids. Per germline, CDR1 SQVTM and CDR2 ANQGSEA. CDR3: CSVADNEQYF. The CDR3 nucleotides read TGCAGCGTCGCTGACAACGAGCAGTACTTC.

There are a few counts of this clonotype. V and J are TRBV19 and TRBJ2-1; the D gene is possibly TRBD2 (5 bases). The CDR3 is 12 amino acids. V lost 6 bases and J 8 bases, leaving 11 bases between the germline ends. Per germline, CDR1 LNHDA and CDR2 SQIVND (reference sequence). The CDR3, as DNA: TGTGCCAGTAGCAAGCTGCGGGATGAGCAGTTCTTC. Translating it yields CASSKLRDEQFF.

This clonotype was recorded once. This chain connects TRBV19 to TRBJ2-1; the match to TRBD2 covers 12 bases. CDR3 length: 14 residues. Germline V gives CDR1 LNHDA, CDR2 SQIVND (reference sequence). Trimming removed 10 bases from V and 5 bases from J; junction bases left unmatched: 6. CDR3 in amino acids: CATLAGGPNNEQFF. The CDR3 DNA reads TGTGCCACTCTAGCGGGAGGGCCCAACAATGAGCAGTTCTTC. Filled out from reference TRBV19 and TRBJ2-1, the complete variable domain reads DGGITQSPKYLFRKEGQNVTLSCEQNLNHDAMYWYRQDPGQGLRLIYYSQIVNDFQKGDIAEGYSVSREKKESFPLTVTSAQKNPTAFYLCATLAGGPNNEQFFGPGTRLTVL.

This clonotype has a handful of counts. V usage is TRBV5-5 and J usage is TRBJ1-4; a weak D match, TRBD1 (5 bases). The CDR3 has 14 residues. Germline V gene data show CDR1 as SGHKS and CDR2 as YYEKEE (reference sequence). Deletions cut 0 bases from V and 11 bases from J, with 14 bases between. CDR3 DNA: TGTGCCAGCAGCTTGGCCGGGACGGCGCCCAAACTGTTTTTT. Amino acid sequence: CASSLAGTAPKLFF.

CDR3 sequence: CASSPLAGGHNEQFF. CDR3 sequence (DNA): TGTGCCAGCAGTCCACTAGCGGGGGGCCACAATGAGCAGTTCTTC. The V gene is TRBV27, the J gene TRBJ2-1, with TRBD2 matching over 12 bases. The CDR3 has 15 residues. Germline V lookup: CDR1 MNHEY, CDR2 SMNVEV (reference sequence). With 5 bases clipped from V and 5 bases from J, the junction kept 4 bases outside the gene matches.

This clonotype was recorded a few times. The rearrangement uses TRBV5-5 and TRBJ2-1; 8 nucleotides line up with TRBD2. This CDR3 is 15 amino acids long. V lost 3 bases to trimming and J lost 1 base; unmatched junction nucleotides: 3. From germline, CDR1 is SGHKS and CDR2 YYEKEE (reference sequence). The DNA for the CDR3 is TGTGCCAGCAGCTGGGTAGCGGGATCCTACAATGAGCAGTTCTTC. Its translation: CASSWVAGSYNEQFF.

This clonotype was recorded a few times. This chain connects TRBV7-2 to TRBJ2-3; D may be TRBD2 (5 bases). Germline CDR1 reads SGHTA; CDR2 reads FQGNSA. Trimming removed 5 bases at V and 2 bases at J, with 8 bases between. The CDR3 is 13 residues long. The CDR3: CASSPGNTDTQYF. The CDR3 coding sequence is TGTGCCAGCAGCCCCGGGAACACAGATACGCAGTATTTT.